This is a list of T cell receptor beta chains from one sample in a study of cytotoxic CD8 clonotypes in ibrutinib-treated CLL. TCRdb keeps only in-frame clones here, not all; method: immunoSEQ multiplex PCR. The sample lists 100,000 or so clones, 58% occurring once. Sample: PBMCs, taken after 24 months of ibrutinib treatment. The receptors derive from a human donor with chronic lymphocytic leukemia. Each CDR3 is given with its conserved first and last residue. A D gene is named only where the DNA matches it firmly. Clone sizes are given selectively: once, few, many, or a class where the clone is expanded.

TRBJ1-2	TRBV15	.	.	CATSREGVNGYTF	TGTGCCACCAGCAGGGAGGGGGTGAATGGCTACACCTTC
TRBJ1-5	TRBV11-2	.	.	CASSLGSQPQHF	TGCGCCAGCAGCTTAGGGAGCCAGCCCCAGCATTTT
TRBJ1-2	TRBV29-1	.	.	CSVDSRDHPF	TGCAGCGTTGATAGCCGTGATCACCCCTTC
TRBJ2-7	TRBV30	.	.	CAFLPSGPYEQYF	TGTGCCTTCCTCCCCAGTGGGCCTTACGAGCAGTACTTC
TRBJ2-7	TRBV5-1	.	TRBD1	CASSSGQGWYEQYF	TGCGCCAGCAGCTCGGGACAGGGCTGGTACGAGCAGTACTTC
TRBJ2-3	TRBV27	.	.	CASSRKIPAEDTQYF	TGTGCCAGCAGCCGTAAGATACCAGCGGAAGATACGCAGTATTTT
TRBJ2-1	TRBV27	.	.	CASSFRGAPSEVF	TGTGCCAGCAGTTTTAGAGGGGCCCCATCGGAGGTCTTC
TRBJ2-6	TRBV15	few	TRBD1	CATSRDRRGQGSPGANVLTF	TGTGCCACCAGCAGAGATCGGCGGGGACAGGGAAGTCCTGGGGCCAACGTCCTGACTTTC
TRBJ2-5	TRBV19	.	.	CASSPSRDGTQYF	TGTGCCAGTAGTCCCTCTCGGGACGGGACCCAGTACTTC
TRBJ2-3	TRBV7-7	.	TRBD2	CASSLGRGGLTDTQYF	TGTGCCAGCAGCTTAGGGCGGGGGGGCCTTACAGATACGCAGTATTTT
TRBJ2-7	TRBV14	.	TRBD1	CASSPGTGGGEQYF	TGTGCCAGCAGCCCAGGGACAGGGGGAGGCGAGCAGTACTTC
TRBJ2-7	TRBV7-9	.	.	CASSPVSGKRAYEQYF	TGTGCCAGCAGTCCAGTCTCAGGGAAAAGGGCCTACGAGCAGTACTTC
TRBJ1-1	TRBV7-9	.	.	CASSLQGNTEAFF	TGTGCCAGCAGCTTGCAGGGAAACACTGAAGCTTTCTTT
TRBJ2-2	TRBV7-9	many	.	CASSPSGRAGELFF	TGTGCCAGCAGCCCCTCCGGGCGAGCCGGGGAGCTGTTTTTT
TRBJ2-7	TRBV27	.	TRBD2	CASGRTSGAYEQYF	TGTGCCAGCGGCCGGACTAGCGGGGCCTACGAGCAGTACTTC
TRBJ2-4	TRBV5-4	.	.	CASSPGALAKNIQYF	TGTGCCAGCAGCCCCGGCGCCTTAGCCAAAAACATTCAGTACTTC